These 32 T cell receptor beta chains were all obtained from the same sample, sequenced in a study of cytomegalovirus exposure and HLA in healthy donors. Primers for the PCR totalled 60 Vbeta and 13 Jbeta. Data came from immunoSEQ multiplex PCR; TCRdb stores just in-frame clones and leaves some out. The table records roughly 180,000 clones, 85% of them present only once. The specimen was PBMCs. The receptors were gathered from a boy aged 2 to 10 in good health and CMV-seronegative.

CDR3 in amino acids: CAISELWEGGNTEAFF. CDR3 coding DNA: TGTGCCATCAGTGAGCTTTGGGAGGGTGGGAACACTGAAGCTTTCTTT. The rearrangement joins TRBV10-3 to TRBJ1-1, with D unclear. Germline CDR1 and CDR2: ENHRY and SYGVKD. There are 16 residues in the CDR3. Trimming took off 2 bases at V and 1 base at J, with 14 bases between the two ends.

In DNA, the CDR3 is TGTGCCAGTAGTATTCCAGGACTGAGCAATCAGCCCCAGCATTTT. Its protein is CASSIPGLSNQPQHF. The chain couples TRBV19 to TRBJ1-5; unclear D gene. The CDR3 is 15 residues long. The germline gives CDR1 LNHDA, CDR2 SQIVND (reference sequence). Between the trimmed V and J ends, which lost 3 bases and 1 base, there was a span of 10 bases.

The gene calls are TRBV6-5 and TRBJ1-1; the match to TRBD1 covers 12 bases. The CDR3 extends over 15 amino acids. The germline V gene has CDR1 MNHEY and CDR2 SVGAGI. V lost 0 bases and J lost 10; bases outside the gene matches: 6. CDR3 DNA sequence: TGTGCCAGCAGTTACTCGGGACAGGGGGCGCGTGGAGCTTTCTTT. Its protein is CASSYSGQGARGAFF.

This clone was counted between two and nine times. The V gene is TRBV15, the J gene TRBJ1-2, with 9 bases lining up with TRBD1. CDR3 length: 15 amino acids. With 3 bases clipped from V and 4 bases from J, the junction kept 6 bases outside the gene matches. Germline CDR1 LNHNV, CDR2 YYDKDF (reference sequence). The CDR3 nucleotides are TGTGCCACCAGCAGGGGACAGGGTGGGCCCTATGGCTACACCTTC. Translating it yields CATSRGQGGPYGYTF.

Written as DNA, the CDR3 is TGTGCCAGCAGTTACTCGCGAGGCTATGGCTACACCTTC. Translation gives CASSYSRGYGYTF. The chain uses TRBV6-5 and TRBJ1-2; D gene ambiguous. The germline gives CDR1 MNHEY, CDR2 SVGAGI. The germline V and J ends were trimmed by 0 bases and 4 bases, with 6 bases remaining between them. The CDR3 length is 13 residues.

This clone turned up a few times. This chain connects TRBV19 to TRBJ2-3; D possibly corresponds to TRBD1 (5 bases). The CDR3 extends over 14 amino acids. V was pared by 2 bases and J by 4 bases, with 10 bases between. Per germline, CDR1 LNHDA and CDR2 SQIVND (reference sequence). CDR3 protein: CASSIQGISDTQYF. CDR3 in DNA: TGTGCCAGTAGTATACAGGGCATCTCAGATACGCAGTATTTT.

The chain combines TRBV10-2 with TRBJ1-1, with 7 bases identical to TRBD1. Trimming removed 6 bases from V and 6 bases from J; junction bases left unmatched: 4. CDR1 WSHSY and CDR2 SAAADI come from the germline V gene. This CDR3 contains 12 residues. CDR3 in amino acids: CASRGTGAEAFF. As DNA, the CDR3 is TGCGCCAGCAGGGGAACAGGGGCTGAAGCTTTCTTT.

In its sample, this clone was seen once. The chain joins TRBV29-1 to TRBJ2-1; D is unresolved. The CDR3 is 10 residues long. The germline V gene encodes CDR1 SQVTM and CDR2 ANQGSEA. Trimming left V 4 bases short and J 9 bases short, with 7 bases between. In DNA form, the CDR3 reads TGCAGCGTTGCCGGTGGTGAGCAGTTCTTC. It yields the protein CSVAGGEQFF.

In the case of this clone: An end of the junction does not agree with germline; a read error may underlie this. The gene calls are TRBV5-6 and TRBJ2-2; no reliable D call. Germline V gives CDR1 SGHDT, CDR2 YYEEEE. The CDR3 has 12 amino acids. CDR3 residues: CASSANTGELFF. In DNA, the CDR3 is TGTGCCAGCAGCGCGAATACCGGGGAGCTGTTTTTT.

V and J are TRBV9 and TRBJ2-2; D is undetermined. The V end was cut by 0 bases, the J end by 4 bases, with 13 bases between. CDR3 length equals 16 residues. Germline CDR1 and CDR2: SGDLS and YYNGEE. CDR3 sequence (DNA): TGTGCCAGCAGCGTAGCATCTCAGACGGGCACCGGGGAGCTGTTTTTT. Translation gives CASSVASQTGTGELFF.

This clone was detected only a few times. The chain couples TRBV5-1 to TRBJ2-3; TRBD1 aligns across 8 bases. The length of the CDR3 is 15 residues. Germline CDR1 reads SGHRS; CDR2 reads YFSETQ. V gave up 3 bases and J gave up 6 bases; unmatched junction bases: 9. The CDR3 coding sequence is TGCGCCAGCAGCTGGGAGGACAGGGAATGGGATACGCAGTATTTT. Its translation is CASSWEDREWDTQYF. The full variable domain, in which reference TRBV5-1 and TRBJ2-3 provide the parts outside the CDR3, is KAGVTQTPRYLIKTRGQQVTLSCSPISGHRSVSWYQQTPGQGLQFLFEYFSETQRNKGNFPGRFSGRQFSNSRSEMNVSTLELGDSALYLCASSWEDREWDTQYFGPGTRLTVL.

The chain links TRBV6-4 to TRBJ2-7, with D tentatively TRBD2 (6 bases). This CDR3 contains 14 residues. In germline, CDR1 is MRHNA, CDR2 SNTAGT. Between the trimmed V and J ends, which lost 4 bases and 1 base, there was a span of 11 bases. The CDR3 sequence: CASSATGVSYEQYF. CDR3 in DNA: TGTGCCAGCAGTGCAACGGGAGTGTCCTACGAGCAGTACTTC.

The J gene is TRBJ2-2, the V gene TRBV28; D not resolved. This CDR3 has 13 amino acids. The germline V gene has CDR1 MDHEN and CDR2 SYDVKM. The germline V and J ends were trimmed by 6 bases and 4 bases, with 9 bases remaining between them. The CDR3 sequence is CASSATVTGELFF. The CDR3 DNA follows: TGTGCCAGCAGCGCTACAGTCACCGGGGAGCTGTTTTTT.

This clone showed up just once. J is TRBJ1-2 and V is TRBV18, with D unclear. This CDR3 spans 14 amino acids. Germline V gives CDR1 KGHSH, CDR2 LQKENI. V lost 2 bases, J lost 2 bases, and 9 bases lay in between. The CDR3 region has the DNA TGTGCCAGCTCACCAGACTACGGAAACTATGGCTACACCTTC. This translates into CASSPDYGNYGYTF.

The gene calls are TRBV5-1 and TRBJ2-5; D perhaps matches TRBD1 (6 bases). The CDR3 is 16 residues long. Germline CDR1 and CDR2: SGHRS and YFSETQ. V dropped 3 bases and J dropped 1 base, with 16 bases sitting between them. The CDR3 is CASSSGPTGTQETQYF. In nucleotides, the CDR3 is TGCGCCAGCAGCTCCGGGCCTACAGGGACCCAAGAGACCCAGTACTTC.

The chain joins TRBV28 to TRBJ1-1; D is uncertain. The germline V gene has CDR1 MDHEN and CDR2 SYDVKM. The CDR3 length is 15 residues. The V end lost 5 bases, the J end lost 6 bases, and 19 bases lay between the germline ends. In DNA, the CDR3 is TGTGCCAGCAGTCCTCATCAGGCGGGTGACGCTGAAGCTTTCTTT. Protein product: CASSPHQAGDAEAFF. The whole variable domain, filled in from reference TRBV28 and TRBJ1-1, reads DVKVTQSSRYLVKRTGEKVFLECVQDMDHENMFWYRQDPGLGLRLIYFSYDVKMKEKGDIPEGYSVSREKKERFSLILESASTNQTSMYLCASSPHQAGDAEAFFGQGTRLTVV.

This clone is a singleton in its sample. CDR3 DNA sequence: TGTGCCAGCAGCGAAAGGACAGGGGGAAGTCAGCCCCAGCATTTT. It codes for CASSERTGGSQPQHF. This chain links TRBV28 with TRBJ1-5; 10 bases are a match to TRBD1. CDR3 length equals 15 residues. Looked up from germline, CDR1 is MDHEN and CDR2 is SYDVKM. J gave up 6 bases and V 6 bases, and 8 bases lay outside the gene matches.

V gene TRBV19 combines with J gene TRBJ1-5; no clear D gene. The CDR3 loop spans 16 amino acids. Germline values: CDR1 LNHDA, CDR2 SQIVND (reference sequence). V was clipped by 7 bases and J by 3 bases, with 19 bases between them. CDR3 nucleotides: TGTGCCAGTACAAAAGATAGAGGGCTCCCCAATCAGCCCCAGCATTTT. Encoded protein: CASTKDRGLPNQPQHF.

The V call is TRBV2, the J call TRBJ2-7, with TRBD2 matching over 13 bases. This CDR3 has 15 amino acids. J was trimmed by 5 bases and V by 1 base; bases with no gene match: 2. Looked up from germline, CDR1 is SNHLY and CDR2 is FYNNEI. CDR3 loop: CASSEGTSGSHEQYF. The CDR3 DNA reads TGTGCCAGCAGTGAAGGGACTAGCGGGAGCCACGAGCAGTACTTC.

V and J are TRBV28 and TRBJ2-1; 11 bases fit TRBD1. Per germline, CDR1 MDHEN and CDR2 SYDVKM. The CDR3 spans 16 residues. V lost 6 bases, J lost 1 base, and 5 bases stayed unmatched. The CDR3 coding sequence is TGTGCCAGCAGGGGGACAGGGGGAACGTCCTACAATGAGCAGTTCTTC. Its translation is CASRGTGGTSYNEQFF.

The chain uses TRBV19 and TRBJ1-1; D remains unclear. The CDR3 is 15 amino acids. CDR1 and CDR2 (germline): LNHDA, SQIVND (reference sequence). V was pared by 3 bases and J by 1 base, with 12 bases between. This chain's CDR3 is CASSIGAVGNTEAFF. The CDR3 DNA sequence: TGTGCCAGTAGTATTGGAGCGGTCGGGAACACTGAAGCTTTCTTT. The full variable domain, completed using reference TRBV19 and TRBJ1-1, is DGGITQSPKYLFRKEGQNVTLSCEQNLNHDAMYWYRQDPGQGLRLIYYSQIVNDFQKGDIAEGYSVSREKKESFPLTVTSAQKNPTAFYLCASSIGAVGNTEAFFGQGTRLTVV.

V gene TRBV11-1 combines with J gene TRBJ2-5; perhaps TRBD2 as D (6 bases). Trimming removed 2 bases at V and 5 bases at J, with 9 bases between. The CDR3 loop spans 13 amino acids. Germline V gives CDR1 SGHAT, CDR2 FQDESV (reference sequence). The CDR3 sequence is CASSLPGDETQYF. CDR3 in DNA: TGTGCCAGCAGCTTACCGGGGGACGAGACCCAGTACTTC.

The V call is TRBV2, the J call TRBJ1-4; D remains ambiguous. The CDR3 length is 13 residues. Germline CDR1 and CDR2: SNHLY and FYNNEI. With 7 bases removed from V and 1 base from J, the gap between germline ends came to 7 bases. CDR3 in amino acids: CASKAGTNEKLFF. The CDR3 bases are TGTGCCAGCAAAGCTGGAACTAATGAAAAACTGTTTTTT.

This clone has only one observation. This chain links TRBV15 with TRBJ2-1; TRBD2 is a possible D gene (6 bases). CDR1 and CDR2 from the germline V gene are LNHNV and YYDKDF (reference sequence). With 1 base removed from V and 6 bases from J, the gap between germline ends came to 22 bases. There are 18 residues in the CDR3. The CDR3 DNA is TGTGCCACCAGCAGAGGTTCCCCTACTAGCCTGAGGGCCAATGAGCAGTTCTTC. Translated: CATSRGSPTSLRANEQFF.

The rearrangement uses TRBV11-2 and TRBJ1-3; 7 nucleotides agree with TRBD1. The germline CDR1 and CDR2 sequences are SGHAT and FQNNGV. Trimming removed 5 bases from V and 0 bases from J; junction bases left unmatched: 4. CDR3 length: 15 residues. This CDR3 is CASSPQGDSGNTIYF. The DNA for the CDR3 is TGTGCCAGCAGCCCGCAGGGGGACTCTGGAAACACCATATATTTT.

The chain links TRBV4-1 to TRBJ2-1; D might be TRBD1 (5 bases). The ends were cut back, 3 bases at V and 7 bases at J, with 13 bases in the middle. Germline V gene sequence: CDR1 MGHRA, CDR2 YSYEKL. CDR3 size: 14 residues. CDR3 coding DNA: TGCGCCAGCAGCCACCAGACAGATGAGAATGAGCAGTTCTTC. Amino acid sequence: CASSHQTDENEQFF.

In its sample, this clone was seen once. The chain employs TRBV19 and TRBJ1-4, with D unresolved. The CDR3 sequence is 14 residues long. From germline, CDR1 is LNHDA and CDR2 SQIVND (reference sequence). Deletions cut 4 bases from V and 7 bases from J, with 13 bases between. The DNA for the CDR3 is TGTGCCAGTAGTAACGGAGTTGAGGGTGAAAAACTGTTTTTT. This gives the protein CASSNGVEGEKLFF. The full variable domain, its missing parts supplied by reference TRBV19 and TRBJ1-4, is DGGITQSPKYLFRKEGQNVTLSCEQNLNHDAMYWYRQDPGQGLRLIYYSQIVNDFQKGDIAEGYSVSREKKESFPLTVTSAQKNPTAFYLCASSNGVEGEKLFFGSGTQLSVL.

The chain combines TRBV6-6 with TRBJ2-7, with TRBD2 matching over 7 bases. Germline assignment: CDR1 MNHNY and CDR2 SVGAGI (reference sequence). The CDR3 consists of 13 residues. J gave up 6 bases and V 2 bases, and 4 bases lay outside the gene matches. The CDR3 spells CASSYAGVGEQYF. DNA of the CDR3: TGTGCCAGCAGTTACGCGGGAGTTGGCGAGCAGTACTTC.

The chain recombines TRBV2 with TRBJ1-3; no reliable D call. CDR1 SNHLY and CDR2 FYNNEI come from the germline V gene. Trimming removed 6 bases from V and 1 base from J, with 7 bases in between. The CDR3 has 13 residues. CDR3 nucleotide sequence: TGTGCCAGCAGAACACCGTCTGGAAACACCATATATTTT. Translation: CASRTPSGNTIYF.

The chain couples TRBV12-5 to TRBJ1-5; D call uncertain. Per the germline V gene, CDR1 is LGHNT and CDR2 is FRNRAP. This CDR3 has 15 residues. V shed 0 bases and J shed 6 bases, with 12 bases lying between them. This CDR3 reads CASGLVLDGGQPQHF. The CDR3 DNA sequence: TGTGCTAGTGGTTTGGTATTAGATGGCGGTCAGCCCCAGCATTTT. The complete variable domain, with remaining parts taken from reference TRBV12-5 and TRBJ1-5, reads DARVTQTPRHKVTEMGQEVTMRCQPILGHNTVFWYRQTMMQGLELLAYFRNRAPLDDSGMPKDRFSAEMPDATLATLKIQPSEPRDSAVYFCASGLVLDGGQPQHFGDGTRLSIL.

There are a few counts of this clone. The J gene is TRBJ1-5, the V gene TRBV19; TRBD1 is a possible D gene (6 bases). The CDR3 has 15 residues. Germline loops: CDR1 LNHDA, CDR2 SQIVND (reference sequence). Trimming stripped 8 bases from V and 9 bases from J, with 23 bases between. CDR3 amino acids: CASSTGQSTPSPQHF. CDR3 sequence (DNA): TGTGCCAGTTCAACAGGACAGTCAACCCCTTCGCCCCAGCATTTT. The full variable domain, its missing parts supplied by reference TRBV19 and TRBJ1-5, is DGGITQSPKYLFRKEGQNVTLSCEQNLNHDAMYWYRQDPGQGLRLIYYSQIVNDFQKGDIAEGYSVSREKKESFPLTVTSAQKNPTAFYLCASSTGQSTPSPQHFGDGTRLSIL.

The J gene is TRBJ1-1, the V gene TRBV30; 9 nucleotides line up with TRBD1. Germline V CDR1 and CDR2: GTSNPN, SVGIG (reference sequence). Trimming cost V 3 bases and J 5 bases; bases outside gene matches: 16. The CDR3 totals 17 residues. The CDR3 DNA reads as TGTGCCTGGAGCGCCCCGGGGGGACAGGGTTTTCGGACTGAAGCTTTCTTT. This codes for CAWSAPGGQGFRTEAFF.